The entry below gives a single T cell receptor (beta chain) sequence along with its context. What it binds is unknown. The germline V and J ends were trimmed by 2 bases and 6 bases, with 18 bases remaining between them. The length of the CDR3 is 16 residues. Germline V gene sequence: CDR1 MNHEY, CDR2 SVGEGT. The treatment was: roughly 10-day PBMC culture with coronavirus spike peptide pools or control peptides (ViraFEST assay). This entry comes from a study of vaccination and CD4 T cells after COVID-19. As for the study in general: Diagnosis preceded the drawing of post-COVID samples by a median about 98 days (range 35 to 161). Stimuli were overlapping spike peptide pools of SARS-CoV-2 and three common cold coronaviruses (HCoV-NL63, HCoV-OC43, HCoV-229E).

At the Johns Hopkins FTIC core, DNA taken from cultured CD4+ T cells was sequenced by way of the Oncomine TCR Beta short-read assay. MiXCR, run by TCRdb on the PCR reads, gives a single entry per CDR3 protein. In the table there are 14,000 to 15,000 distinct CDR3 sequences, under 60% of which are singletons. Study results and limitations: Counts of SARS-CoV-2-reactive clonotypes had a median that went from approximately 21 to 40, a nonsignificant change.

This clonotype was obtained from a human donor with COVID-19. V usage is TRBV6-2 or TRBV6-3 and J usage is TRBJ2-3; a weak D match, TRBD1 (5 bases). The sample here was cultured CD4+ T cells from blood, taken after SARS-CoV-2 vaccination. This CDR3 is CASSYGGGQGWDTQYF. CDR3 bases: TGTGCCAGCAGTTACGGCGGTGGGCAGGGTTGGGATACGCAGTATTTT.